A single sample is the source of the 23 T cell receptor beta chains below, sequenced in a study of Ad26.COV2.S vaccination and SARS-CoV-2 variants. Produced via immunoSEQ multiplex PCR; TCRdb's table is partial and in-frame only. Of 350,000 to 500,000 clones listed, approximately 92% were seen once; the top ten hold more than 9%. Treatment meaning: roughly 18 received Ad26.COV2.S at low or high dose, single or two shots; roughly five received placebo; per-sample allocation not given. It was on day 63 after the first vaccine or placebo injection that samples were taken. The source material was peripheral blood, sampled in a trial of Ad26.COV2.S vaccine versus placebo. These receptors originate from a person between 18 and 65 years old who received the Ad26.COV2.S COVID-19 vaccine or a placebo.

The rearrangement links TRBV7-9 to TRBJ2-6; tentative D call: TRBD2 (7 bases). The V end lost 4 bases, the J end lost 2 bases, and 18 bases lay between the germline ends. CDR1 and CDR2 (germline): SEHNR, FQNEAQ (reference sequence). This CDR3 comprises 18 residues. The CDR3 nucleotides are TGTGCCAGCAGCTCCCCGGGGGGCACAGGTGCTGGGGCCAACGTCCTGACTTTC. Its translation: CASSSPGGTGAGANVLTF.

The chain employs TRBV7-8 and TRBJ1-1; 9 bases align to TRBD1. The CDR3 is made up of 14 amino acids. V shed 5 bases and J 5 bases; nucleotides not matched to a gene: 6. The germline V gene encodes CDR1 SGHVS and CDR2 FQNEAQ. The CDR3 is CASSRDRGSTEAFF. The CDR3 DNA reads TGTGCCAGCAGCCGAGACAGGGGGAGTACTGAAGCTTTCTTT.

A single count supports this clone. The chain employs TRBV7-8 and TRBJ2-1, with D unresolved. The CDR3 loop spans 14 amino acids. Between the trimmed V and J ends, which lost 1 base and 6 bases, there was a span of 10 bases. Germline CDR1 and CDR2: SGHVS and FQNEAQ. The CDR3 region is CASSLGARVNEQFF. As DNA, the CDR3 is TGTGCCAGCAGCTTAGGTGCTCGGGTCAATGAGCAGTTCTTC.

CDR3 DNA: TGTGCCAGCAGCTTAGGAGGGGACGTTACCTACGAGCAGTACTTC. It encodes CASSLGGDVTYEQYF. V and J are TRBV11-2 and TRBJ2-7; tentatively, D is TRBD1 or TRBD2 (5 bases each). Germline V gene sequence: CDR1 SGHAT, CDR2 FQNNGV. This CDR3 comprises 15 residues. The ends were cut back, 1 base at V and 2 bases at J, with 12 bases in the middle.

As DNA, the CDR3 is TGTGCCAGCAGCTTATTGGGTGGCACAGATACGCAGTATTTT. This encodes CASSLLGGTDTQYF. The rearrangement joins TRBV11-3 to TRBJ2-3; no clear D gene. Germline V gene sequence: CDR1 SGHNT, CDR2 YENEEA. V was trimmed by 2 bases and J by 1 base, leaving 7 bases between them. The CDR3 sequence is 14 residues long.

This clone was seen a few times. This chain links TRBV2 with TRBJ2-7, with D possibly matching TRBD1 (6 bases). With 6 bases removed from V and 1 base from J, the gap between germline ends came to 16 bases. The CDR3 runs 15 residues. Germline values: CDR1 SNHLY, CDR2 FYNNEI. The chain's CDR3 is CASRELGTRSYEQYF. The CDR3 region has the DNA TGTGCCAGCAGGGAACTGGGGACAAGATCCTACGAGCAGTACTTC.

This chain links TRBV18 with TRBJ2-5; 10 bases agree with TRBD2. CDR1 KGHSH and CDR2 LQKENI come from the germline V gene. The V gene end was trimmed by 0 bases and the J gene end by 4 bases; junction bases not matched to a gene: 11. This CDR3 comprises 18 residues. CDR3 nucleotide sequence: TGTGCCAGCTCACCACCGGGTCTAGCGGGAGTCGGTGGAGAGACCCAGTACTTC. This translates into CASSPPGLAGVGGETQYF. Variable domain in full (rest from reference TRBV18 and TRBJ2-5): NAGVMQNPRHLVRRRGQEARLRCSPMKGHSHVYWYRQLPEEGLKFMVYLQKENIIDESGMPKERFSAEFPKEGPSILRIQQVVRGDSAAYFCASSPPGLAGVGGETQYFGPGTRLLVL.

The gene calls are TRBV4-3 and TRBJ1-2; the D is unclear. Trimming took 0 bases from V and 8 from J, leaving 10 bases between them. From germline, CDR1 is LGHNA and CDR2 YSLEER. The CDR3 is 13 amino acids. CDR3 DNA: TGCGCCAGCAGCCAAGATAACAGTTACGGCTACACCTTC. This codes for CASSQDNSYGYTF.

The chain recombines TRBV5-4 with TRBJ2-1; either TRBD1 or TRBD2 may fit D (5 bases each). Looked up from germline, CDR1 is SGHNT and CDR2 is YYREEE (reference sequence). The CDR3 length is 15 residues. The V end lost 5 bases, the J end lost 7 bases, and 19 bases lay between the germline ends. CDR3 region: CASSHKGTNSNEQFF. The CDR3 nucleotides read TGTGCCAGCAGTCATAAAGGGACCAACTCAAATGAGCAGTTCTTC.

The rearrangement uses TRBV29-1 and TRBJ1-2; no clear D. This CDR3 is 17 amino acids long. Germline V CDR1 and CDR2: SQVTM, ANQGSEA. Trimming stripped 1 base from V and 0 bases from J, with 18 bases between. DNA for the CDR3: TGCAGCGTTGAAGGATGGGAGGAATCAAGAGCTAACTATGGCTACACCTTC. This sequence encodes CSVEGWEESRANYGYTF.

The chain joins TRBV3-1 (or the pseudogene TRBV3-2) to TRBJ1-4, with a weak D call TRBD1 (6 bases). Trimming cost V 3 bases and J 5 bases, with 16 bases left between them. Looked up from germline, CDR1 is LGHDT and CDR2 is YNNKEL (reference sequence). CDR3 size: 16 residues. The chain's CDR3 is CASSHPSEGVNEKLFF. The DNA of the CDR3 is TGTGCCAGCAGCCACCCCTCGGAGGGGGTGAATGAAAAACTGTTTTTT.

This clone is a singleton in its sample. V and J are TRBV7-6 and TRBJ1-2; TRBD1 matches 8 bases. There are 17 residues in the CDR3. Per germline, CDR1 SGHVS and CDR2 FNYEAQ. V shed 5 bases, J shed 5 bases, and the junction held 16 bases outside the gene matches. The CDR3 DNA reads TGTGCCAGCAGCCAGAACCAGGGGGCAGGCGGTCAGTATGGCTACACCTTC. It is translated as CASSQNQGAGGQYGYTF.

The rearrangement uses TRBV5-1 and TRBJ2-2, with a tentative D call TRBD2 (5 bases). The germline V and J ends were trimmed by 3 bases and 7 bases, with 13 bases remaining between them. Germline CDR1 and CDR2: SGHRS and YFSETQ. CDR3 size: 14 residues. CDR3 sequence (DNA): TGCGCCAGCAGCTCTAAGGCCGGGGTCGGGGAGCTGTTTTTT. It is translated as CASSSKAGVGELFF.

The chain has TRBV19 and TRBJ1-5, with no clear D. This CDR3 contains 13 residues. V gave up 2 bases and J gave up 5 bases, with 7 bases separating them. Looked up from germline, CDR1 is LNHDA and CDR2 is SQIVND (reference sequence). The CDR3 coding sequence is TGTGCCAGTAGTATAAGAAGGGATCAGCCCCAGCATTTT. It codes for CASSIRRDQPQHF.

In nucleotides, the CDR3 is TGTGCCAGCAGTCGAGGCTATGGAGTAGGGACTGAAGCTTTCTTT. Its translation is CASSRGYGVGTEAFF. This chain joins TRBV6-5 and TRBJ1-1; D is unresolved. Germline CDR1 and CDR2: MNHEY and SVGAGI. V shed 5 bases and J shed 5 bases, with 18 bases lying between them. There are 15 residues in the CDR3.

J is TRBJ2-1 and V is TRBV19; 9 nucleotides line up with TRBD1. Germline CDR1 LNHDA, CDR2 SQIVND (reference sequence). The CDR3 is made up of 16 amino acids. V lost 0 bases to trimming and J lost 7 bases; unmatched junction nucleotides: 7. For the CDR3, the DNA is TGTGCCAGTAGTATAGACGCCGGGACAGGGTTGAATGAGCAGTTCTTC. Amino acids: CASSIDAGTGLNEQFF.

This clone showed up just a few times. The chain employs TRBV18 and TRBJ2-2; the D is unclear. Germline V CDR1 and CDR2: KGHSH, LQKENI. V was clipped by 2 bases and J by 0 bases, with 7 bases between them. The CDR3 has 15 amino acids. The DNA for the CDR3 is TGTGCCAGCTCACCAGAGGATTCGAACACCGGGGAGCTGTTTTTT. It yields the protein CASSPEDSNTGELFF.

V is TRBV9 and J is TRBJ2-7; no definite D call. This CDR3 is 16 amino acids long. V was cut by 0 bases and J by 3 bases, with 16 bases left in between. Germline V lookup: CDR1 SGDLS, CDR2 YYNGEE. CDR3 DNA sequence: TGTGCCAGCAGCGTAGAGAAGGGCCAGATGTACTACGAGCAGTACTTC. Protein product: CASSVEKGQMYYEQYF.

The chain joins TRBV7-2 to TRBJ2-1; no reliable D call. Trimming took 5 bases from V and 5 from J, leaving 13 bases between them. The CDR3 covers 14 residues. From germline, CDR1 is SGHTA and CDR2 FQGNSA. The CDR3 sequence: CASSPDPTHNEQFF. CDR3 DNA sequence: TGTGCCAGCAGCCCGGACCCTACCCACAATGAGCAGTTCTTC.

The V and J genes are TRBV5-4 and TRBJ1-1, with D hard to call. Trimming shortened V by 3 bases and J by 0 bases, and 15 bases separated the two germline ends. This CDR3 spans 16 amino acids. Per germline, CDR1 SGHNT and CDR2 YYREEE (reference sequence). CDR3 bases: TGTGCCAGCAGCTACAACTTGCGAGGGATGAACACTGAAGCTTTCTTT. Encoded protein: CASSYNLRGMNTEAFF. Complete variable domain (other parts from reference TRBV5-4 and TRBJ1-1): ETGVTQSPTHLIKTRGQQVTLRCSSQSGHNTVSWYQQALGQGPQFIFQYYREEENGRGNFPPRFSGLQFPNYSSELNVNALELDDSALYLCASSYNLRGMNTEAFFGQGTRLTVV.

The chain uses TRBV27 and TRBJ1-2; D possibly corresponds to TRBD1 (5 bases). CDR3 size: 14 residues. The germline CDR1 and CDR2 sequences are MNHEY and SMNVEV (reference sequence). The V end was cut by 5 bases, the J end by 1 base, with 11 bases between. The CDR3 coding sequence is TGTGCCAGCAGTCAAGGACACCTTAACTATGGCTACACCTTC. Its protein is CASSQGHLNYGYTF.

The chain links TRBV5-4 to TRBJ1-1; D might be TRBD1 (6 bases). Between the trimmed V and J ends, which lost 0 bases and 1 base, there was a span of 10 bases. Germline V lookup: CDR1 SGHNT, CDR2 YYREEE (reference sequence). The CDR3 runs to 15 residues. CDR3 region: CASSLGGPGNTEAFF. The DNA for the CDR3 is TGTGCCAGCAGCTTGGGGGGGCCGGGGAACACTGAAGCTTTCTTT.

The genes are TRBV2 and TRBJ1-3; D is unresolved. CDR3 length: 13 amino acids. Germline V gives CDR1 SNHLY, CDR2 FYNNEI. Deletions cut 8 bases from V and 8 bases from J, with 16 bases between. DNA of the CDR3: TGTGCCAGCCGACGAGGGTCCGAAGACACCATATATTTT. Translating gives CASRRGSEDTIYF.